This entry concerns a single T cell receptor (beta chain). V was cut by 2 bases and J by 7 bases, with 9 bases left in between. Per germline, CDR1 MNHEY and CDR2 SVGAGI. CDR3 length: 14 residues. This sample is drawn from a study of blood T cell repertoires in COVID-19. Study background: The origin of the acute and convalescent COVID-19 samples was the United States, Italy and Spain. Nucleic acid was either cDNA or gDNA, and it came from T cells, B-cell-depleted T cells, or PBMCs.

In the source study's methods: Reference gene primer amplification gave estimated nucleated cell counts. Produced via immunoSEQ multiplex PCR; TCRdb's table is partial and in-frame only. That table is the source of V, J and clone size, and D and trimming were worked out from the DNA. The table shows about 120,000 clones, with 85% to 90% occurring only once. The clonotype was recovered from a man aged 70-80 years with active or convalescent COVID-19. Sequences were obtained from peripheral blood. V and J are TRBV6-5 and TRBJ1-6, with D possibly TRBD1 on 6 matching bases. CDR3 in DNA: TGTGCCAGCAGTTACGGACAGAGAAATTCACCCCTCCACTTT. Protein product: CASSYGQRNSPLHF.